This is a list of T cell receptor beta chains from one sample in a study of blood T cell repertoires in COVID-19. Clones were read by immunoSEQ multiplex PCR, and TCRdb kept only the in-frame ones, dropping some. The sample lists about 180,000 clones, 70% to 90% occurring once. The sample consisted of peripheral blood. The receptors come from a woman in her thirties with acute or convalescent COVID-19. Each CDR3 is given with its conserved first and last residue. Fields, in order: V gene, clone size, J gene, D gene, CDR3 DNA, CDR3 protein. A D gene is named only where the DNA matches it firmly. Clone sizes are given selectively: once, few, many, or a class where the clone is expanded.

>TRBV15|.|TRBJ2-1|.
TGTGCCACCAGCAGAGCATTAAGCGACTACAATGAGCAGTTCTTC
CATSRALSDYNEQFF
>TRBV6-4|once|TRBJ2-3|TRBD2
TGTGCCAGCAGCCCTTTTGCGACTAGCGGCACAGATACGCAGTATTTT
CASSPFATSGTDTQYF
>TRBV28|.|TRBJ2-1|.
TGTGCCAGCACTCTTCTTGGTCAGACTGGCAATGAGCAGTTCTTC
CASTLLGQTGNEQFF
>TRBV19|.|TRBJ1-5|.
TGTGCCAGTAGTTTTCACTCGGAGGCCCTCTATCAGCCCCAGCATTTT
CASSFHSEALYQPQHF
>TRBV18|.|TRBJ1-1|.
TGTGCCAGCTCAGGTCAGGGAAACACTGAAGCTTTCTTT
CASSGQGNTEAFF
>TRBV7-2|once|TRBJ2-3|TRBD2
TGTGCCAGCGGAAGCGGGAGGGCCGTAGATACGCAGTATTTT
CASGSGRAVDTQYF
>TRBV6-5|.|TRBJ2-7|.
TGTGCCAGCAGTTACTCGCCGACTACCTCCTACGAGCAGTACTTC
CASSYSPTTSYEQYF
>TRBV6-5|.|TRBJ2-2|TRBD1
TGTGCCAGCACAGAAGGACAGGGGGGTATTTGGGAGCTGTTTTTT
CASTEGQGGIWELFF
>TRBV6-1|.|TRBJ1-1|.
TGTGCCAGCAGTGAACGTGTGAACACTGAAGCTTTCTTT
CASSERVNTEAFF
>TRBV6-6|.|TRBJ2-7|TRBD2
TGTGCCAGCAGTCGCGGGGGGGAACGCTACGAGCAGTACTTC
CASSRGGERYEQYF
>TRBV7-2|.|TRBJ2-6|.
TGTGCCAGCCGGTTCTCTGGGGCCAACGTCCTGACTTTC
CASRFSGANVLTF
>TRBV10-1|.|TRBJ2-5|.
TGCGCCAGCAGTGACCGGGTTTTGGAGACCCAGTACTTC
CASSDRVLETQYF
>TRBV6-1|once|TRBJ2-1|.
TGTGCCACCAACGCTGGCGGGATGTACAATGAGCAGTTCTTC
CATNAGGMYNEQFF
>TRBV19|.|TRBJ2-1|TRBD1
TGTGCCAGTGGGGACAGGAATGAGCAGTTCTTC
CASGDRNEQFF
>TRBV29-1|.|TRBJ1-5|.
TGCAGCGTTGTGGCGGACAATCAGCCCCAGCATTTT
CSVVADNQPQHF
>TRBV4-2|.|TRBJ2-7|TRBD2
TGTGCCAGCAGCCAAGTGAGCGGGAGGCCCTACGAGCAGTACTTC
CASSQVSGRPYEQYF
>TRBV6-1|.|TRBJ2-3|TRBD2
TGTGCCAGCAGTGGGAAGGGACTAGCAAGCACAGATACGCAGTATTTT
CASSGKGLASTDTQYF
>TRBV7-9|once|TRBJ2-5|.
TGTGCCAGCAGCTTGGGGGGACGGGGTCTGAACTTC
CASSLGGRGLNF
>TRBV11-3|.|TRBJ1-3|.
TGTGCCAGCAGCTTATGGTTCAACCCTAACGGAAACACCATATATTTT
CASSLWFNPNGNTIYF
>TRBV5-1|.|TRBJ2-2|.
TGCGCCAGCAGCTTGGATGGGGGCGCGGGGGAGCTGTTTTTT
CASSLDGGAGELFF